Described below is a single TCR beta chain sequence and its context. Its antigen remains unidentified. This entry belongs to a study of OX40 agonist ivuxolimab in advanced cancers. Study-level points and caveats: Expanded clones were, on average, more numerous in CD8+ T cells than in CD4+. With doses of 0.1 to 3.0 mg/kg, CD4+ and CD8+ blood T cells had undergone clonal expansion by week 6.

Sequenced by immunoSEQ multiplex PCR; TCRdb stores in-frame clones only, minus some. This sample yields roughly 64,000 clones, of which 84% are seen a single time; approximately 2% belongs to the top ten. No patient had autoimmune disease or received systemic immunosuppression. V gave up 3 bases and J gave up 3 bases, with 12 bases separating them. This CDR3 comprises 15 residues. The germline V gene encodes CDR1 MGHDK and CDR2 SYGVNS. This chain connects TRBV25-1 to TRBJ2-4, with a weak D call TRBD2 (5 bases). The sequence came from an adult with an advanced solid tumor such as melanoma, head and neck, liver or kidney cancer. Specimen: CD4+ or CD8+ T cells sorted from blood, collected in a trial of the OX40 agonist ivuxolimab. This CDR3 reads CASSDGGLGKNIQYF. CDR3 bases: TGTGCCAGCAGTGACGGAGGACTTGGCAAAAACATTCAGTACTTC.